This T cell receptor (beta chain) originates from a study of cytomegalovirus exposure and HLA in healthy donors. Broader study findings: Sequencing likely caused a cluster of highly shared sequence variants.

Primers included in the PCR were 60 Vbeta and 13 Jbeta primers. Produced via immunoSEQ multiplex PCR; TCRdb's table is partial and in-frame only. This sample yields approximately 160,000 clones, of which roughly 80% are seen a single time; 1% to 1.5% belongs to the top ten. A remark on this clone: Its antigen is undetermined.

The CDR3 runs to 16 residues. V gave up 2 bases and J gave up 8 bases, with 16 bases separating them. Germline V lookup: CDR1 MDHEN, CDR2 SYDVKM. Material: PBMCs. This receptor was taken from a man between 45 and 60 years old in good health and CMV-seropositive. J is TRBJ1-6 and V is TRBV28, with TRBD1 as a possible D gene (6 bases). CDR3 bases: TGTGCCAGCAGTTTAAGCCAGACAGGTTCGGATTCACCCCTCCACTTT. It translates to CASSLSQTGSDSPLHF.